This T cell receptor beta chain was captured in a study of blood T cell repertoires in COVID-19. The CDR3 is made up of 16 amino acids. V gave up 2 bases and J gave up 2 bases; unmatched junction bases: 4. Germline CDR1 is SGDLS and CDR2 is YYNGEE. Profiled with immunoSEQ multiplex PCR; TCRdb holds only in-frame clones, not every one. The sample includes a few hundred thousand clones, 75% to 90% of them seen just once. The sample comprised peripheral blood. J is TRBJ1-2 and V is TRBV9, with 12 bases matching TRBD1. The clonotype was recovered from a woman aged 70-85 years with acute or convalescent COVID-19. CDR3 nucleotide sequence: TGTGCCAGCAGCGTCGGGACAGGGGGCGCCAACTATGGCTACACCTTC. Its translation is CASSVGTGGANYGYTF.